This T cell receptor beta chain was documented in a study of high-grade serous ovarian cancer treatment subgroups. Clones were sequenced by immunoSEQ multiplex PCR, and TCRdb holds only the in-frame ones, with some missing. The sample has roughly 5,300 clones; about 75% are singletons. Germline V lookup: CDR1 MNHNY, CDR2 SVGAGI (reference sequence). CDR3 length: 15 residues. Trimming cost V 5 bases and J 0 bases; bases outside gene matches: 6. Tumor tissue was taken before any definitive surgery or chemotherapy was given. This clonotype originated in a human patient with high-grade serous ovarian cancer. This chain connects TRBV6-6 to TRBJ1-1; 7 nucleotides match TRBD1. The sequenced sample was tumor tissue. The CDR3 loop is CASSTWDSLNTEAFF. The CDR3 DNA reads TGTGCCAGCAGTACCTGGGACAGCCTGAACACTGAAGCTTTCTTT.